These 3 T cell receptor beta chains share one sample of origin, sequenced in a study of identical twins. In TCRdb, the 5' RACE reads were re-called with MiXCR into one record per CDR3 protein. The repertoire holds 500,000 to 600,000 distinct CDR3 sequences, 20% to 25% seen once, with about 0.93% in the top ten. This sample also belongs to another study, concerning T cells expressing NK-cell markers.

Specimen: CD4+ T cells sorted from blood. The receptors were sampled from a woman aged 18-30 years in good health.

This clonotype was counted a few times. The chain recombines TRBV20-1 with TRBJ2-5; 8 bases agree with TRBD2. The germline V gene has CDR1 DFQATT and CDR2 SNEGSKA (reference sequence). This CDR3 region has 15 residues. The J segment lost 0 bases and the V segment lost 6 bases, leaving 9 bases of the junction unmatched. The CDR3 is CSAKTASGYQETQYF. CDR3 nucleotides: TGCAGTGCCAAGACTGCTAGCGGGTACCAAGAGACCCAGTACTTC.

This clonotype was counted many times. V and J are TRBV20-1 and TRBJ2-5; 15 positions match TRBD2. Trimming removed 5 bases from V and 2 bases from J; junction bases left unmatched: 0. CDR1 DFQATT and CDR2 SNEGSKA come from the germline V gene (reference sequence). The CDR3 length is 14 residues. Here the CDR3 DNA reads TGCAGTGCTGGACTAGCGGGGGGGCAAGAGACCCAGTACTTC. Translated: CSAGLAGGQETQYF.

The chain joins TRBV20-1 to TRBJ1-5; 7 bases fit TRBD1. The CDR3 has 15 residues. The germline CDR1 and CDR2 sequences are DFQATT and SNEGSKA (reference sequence). V shed 5 bases and J 0 bases; nucleotides not matched to a gene: 7. The CDR3 DNA is TGCAGTGCTGTATCGGGACAGCTTAGCAATCAGCCCCAGCATTTT. Amino acids: CSAVSGQLSNQPQHF.